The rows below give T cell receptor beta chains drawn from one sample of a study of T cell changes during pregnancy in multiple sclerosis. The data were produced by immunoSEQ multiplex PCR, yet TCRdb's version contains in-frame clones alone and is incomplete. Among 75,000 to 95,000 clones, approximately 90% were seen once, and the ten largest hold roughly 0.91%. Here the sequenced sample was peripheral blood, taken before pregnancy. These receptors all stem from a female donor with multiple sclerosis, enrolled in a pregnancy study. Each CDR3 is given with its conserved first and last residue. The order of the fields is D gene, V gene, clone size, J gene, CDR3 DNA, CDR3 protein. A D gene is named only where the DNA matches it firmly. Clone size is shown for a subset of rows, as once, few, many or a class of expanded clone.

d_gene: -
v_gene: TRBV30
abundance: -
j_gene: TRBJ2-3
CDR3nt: TGTGCCTGGAGATGGGAGACGAGCGGTCAGACGCAGTATTTT
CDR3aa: CAWRWETSGQTQYF

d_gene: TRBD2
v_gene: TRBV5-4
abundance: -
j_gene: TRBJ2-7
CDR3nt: TGTGCCAGCAGCGGGGGACTAGCGGGGGCCTACGAGCAGTACTTC
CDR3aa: CASSGGLAGAYEQYF

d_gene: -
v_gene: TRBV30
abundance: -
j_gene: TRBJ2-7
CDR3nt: TGTGCCTGGAGTGTATCTTACGAGCAGTACTTC
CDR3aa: CAWSVSYEQYF

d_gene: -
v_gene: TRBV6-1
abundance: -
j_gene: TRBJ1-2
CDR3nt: TGTGCCAGCGGGCAGGGGTGGGATGGCTACACCTTC
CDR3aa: CASGQGWDGYTF

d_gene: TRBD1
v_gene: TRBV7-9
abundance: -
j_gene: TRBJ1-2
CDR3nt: TGTGCCAGCAGCCAGGGGGGCCAGCAAGCCTATGGCTACACCTTC
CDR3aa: CASSQGGQQAYGYTF

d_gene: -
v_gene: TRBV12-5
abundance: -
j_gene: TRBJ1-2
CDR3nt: TGTGCTAGTGGTTCCGTCCCGTCTGTCCCGTCCCGAGGCTATGGCTACACCTTC
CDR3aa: CASGSVPSVPSRGYGYTF

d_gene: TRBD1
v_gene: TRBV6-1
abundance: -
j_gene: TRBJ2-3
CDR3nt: TGTGCCAGCAGTGACCGGGACAGGAGCACAGATACGCAGTATTTT
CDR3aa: CASSDRDRSTDTQYF

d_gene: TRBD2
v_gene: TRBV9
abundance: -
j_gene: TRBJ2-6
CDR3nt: TGTGCCAGCAGCGTCCGTTTTAGCGGGGGGACCTCTGGGGCCAACGTCCTGACTTTC
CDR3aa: CASSVRFSGGTSGANVLTF

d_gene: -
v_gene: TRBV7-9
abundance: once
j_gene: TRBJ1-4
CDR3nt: TGTGCCAGCAGCAATAGTGCGCGAAATGAAAAACTGTTTTTT
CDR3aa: CASSNSARNEKLFF

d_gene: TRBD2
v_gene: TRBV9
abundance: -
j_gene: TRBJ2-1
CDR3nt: TGTGCCAGCAGCGAACTAGCGTCCGACAATGAGCAGTTCTTC
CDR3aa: CASSELASDNEQFF

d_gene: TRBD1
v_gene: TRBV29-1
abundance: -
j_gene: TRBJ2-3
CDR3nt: TGCAGCGCCTTACCGGGACAGGGGATTAATACGCAGTATTTT
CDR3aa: CSALPGQGINTQYF

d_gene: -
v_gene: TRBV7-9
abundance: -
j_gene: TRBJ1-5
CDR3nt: TGTGCCAGCAGCTTCGAGGGTTTCGATCAGCCCCAGCATTTT
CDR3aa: CASSFEGFDQPQHF

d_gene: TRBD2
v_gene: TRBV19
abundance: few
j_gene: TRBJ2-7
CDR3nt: TGTGCCAGTAGTCTGGGACTAGCGGAGCAGTACTTC
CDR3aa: CASSLGLAEQYF

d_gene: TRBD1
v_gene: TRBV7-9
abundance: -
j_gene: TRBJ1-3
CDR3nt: TGTGCCAGCAGCTTAGTACCACAGGGGGCTTCTGGAAACACCATATATTTT
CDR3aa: CASSLVPQGASGNTIYF

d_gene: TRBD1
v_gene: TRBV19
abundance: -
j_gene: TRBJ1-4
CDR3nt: TGTGCCAGTAGTCCCCGGGACAGGGAGGAAAAACTGTTTTTT
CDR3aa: CASSPRDREEKLFF

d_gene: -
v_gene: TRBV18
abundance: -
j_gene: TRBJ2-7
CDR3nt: TGTGCCAGCTCACCCGGGACGGTACGGGGGTACGAGCAGTACTTC
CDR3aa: CASSPGTVRGYEQYF

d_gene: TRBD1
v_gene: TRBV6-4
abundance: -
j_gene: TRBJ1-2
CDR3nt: TGTGCCAGCAGTGACAGGGCAGGGGGAGGCTACACCTTC
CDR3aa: CASSDRAGGGYTF

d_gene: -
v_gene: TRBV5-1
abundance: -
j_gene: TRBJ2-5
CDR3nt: TGCGCCAGCAGCCCTGGCGGCCGGCAAGAGACCCAGTACTTC
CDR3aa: CASSPGGRQETQYF

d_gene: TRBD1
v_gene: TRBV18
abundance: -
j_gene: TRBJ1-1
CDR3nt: TGTGCCAGCTCACGCGCTCAAAGCCGAACAGGGGGCGGTGAAGCTTTCTTT
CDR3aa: CASSRAQSRTGGGEAFF

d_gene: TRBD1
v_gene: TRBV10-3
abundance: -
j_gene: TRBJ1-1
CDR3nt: TGTGCCATCAGTGGCCTCCGACAGGGTGCCCCCTGGCCTGAAGCTTTCTTT
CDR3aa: CAISGLRQGAPWPEAFF

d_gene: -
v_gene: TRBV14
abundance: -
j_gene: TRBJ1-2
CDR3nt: TGTGCCAGCAGCCACGGAGGCCCCCAAGGCTACACCTTC
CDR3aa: CASSHGGPQGYTF

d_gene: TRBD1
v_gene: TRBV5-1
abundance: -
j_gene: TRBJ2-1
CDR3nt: TGCGCCAGCAGCTTGGAAGGACAGGGGATCTACAATGAGCAGTTCTTC
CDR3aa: CASSLEGQGIYNEQFF

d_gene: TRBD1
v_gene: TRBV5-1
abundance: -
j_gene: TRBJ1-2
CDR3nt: TGCGCCAGCAGCTTTACAGACAGGGGGCGAAACTATGGCTACACCTTC
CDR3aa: CASSFTDRGRNYGYTF

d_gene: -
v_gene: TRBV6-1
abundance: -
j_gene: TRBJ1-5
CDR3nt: TGTGCCAGCAGTGAAGAGCGGGACCTCGCTCCCCGGCCCCAGCATTTT
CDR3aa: CASSEERDLAPRPQHF

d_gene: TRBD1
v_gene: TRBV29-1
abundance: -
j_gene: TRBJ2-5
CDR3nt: TGCAGCGTCGCTCGGACAGGGCAAGAGACCCAGTACTTC
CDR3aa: CSVARTGQETQYF

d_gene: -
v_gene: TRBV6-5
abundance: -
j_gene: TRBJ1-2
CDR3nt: TGTGCCAGCAGCAACGACTTCTATGGCTACACCTTC
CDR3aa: CASSNDFYGYTF

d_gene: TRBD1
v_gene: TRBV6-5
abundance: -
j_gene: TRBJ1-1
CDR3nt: TGTGCCAGCAGATTCAACAGGGGTCGAGGCACTGAAGCTTTCTTT
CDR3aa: CASRFNRGRGTEAFF

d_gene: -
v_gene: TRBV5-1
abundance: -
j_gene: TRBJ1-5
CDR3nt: TGCGCCAGCAGCTTGGAGGTGGGGCTAGGTCAGCCCCAGCATTTT
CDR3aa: CASSLEVGLGQPQHF

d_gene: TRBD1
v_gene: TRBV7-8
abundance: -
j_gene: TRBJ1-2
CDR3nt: TGTGCCAGCAGCTTGGACAGGGACGCCTATGGCTACACCTTC
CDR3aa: CASSLDRDAYGYTF

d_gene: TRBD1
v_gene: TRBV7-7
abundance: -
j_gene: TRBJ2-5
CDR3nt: TGTGCCAGCAGCATGGGACAGGGAAGGCTCGAGACCCAGTACTTC
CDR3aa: CASSMGQGRLETQYF

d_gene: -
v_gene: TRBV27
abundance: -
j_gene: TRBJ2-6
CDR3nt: TGTGCCAGCAGGGACAGAAACTCTGGGGCCAACGTCCTGACTTTC
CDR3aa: CASRDRNSGANVLTF

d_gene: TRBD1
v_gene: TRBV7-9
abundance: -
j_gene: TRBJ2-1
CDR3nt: TGTGCCAGCAGCTCGAGGACAGGGGGCGATGTAAGCTCCTACAATGAGCAGTTCTTC
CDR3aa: CASSSRTGGDVSSYNEQFF

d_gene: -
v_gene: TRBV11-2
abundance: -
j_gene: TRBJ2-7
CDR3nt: TGTGCCAGCAGCTTAGGCGGGTGGAGCTCCTACGAGCAGTACTTC
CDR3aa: CASSLGGWSSYEQYF

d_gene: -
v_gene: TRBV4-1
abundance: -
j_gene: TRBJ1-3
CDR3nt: TGCGCCAGCAGCCATCGAGAAACTCCCTTCTCTGGAAACACCATATATTTT
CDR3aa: CASSHRETPFSGNTIYF

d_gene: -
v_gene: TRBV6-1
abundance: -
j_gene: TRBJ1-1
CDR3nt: TGTGCCAGCAGTGAGCGCAGGGGACGGGACACTGAAGCTTTCTTT
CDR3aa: CASSERRGRDTEAFF

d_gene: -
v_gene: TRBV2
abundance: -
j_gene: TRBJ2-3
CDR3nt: TGTGCCAGCAGTGATAGATGGACAGATACGCAGTATTTT
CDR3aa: CASSDRWTDTQYF

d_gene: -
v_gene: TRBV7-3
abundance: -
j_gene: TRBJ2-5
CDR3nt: TGTGCCAGCAGCCAAACTGGGGGGGCCGGAGAGACCCAGTACTTC
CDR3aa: CASSQTGGAGETQYF

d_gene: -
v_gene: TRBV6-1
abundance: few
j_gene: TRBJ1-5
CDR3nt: TGTGCCAGCAGTGACGTCAATCAGCCCCAGCATTTT
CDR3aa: CASSDVNQPQHF

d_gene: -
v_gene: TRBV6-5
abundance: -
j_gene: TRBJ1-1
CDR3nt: TGTGCCAGCAGTTATTCAGGGGCGAACACTGAAGCTTTCTTT
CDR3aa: CASSYSGANTEAFF

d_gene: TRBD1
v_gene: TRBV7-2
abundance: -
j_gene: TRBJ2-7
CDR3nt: TGTGCCAGCAGCTCGGGACAGGCCGTCGGCTACGAGCAGTACTTC
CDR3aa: CASSSGQAVGYEQYF

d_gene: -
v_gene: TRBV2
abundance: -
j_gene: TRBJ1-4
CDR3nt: TGTGCCAGCAGTCAGGGTGAAAAACTGTTTTTT
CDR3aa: CASSQGEKLFF

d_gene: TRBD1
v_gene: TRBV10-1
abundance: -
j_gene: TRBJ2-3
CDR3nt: TGCGCCAGCAGTCCTCCACCGGGACAGGGGACAGATACGCAGTATTTT
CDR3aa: CASSPPPGQGTDTQYF

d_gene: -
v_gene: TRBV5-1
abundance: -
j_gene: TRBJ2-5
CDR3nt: TGCGCCAGCAGCTTGGTTAGCTCTCCCCAAGAGACCCAGTACTTC
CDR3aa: CASSLVSSPQETQYF

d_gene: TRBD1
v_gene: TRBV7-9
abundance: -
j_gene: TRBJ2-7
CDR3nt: TGTGCCAGCAGCCTCAAGGACAGGGGAAACTACGAGCAGTACTTC
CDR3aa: CASSLKDRGNYEQYF

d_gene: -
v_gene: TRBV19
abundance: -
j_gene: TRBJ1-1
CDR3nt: TGTGCCAGTAGCAACGTGGGACTCCTGAACACTGAAGCTTTCTTT
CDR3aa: CASSNVGLLNTEAFF

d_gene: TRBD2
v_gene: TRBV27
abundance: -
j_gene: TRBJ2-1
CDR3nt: TGTGCCAGCAGTTTACCAGCGGGAGGGACCAATGAGCAGTTCTTC
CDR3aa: CASSLPAGGTNEQFF

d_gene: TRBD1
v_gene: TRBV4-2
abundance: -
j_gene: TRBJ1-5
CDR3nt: TGTGCCAGCAGCCTTCAGGGGGCAGGACAGCCCCAGCATTTT
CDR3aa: CASSLQGAGQPQHF

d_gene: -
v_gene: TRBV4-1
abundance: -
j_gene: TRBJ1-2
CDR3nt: TGCGCCAGCAGCCAAGCACTCCGTGCTGCTGGAGTTTACTATGGCTACACCTTC
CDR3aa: CASSQALRAAGVYYGYTF

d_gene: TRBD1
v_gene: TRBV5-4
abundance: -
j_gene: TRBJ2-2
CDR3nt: TGTGCCAGCAGCTTGGTGGGACAGGGCCGGGGCGGGGAGCTGTTTTTT
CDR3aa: CASSLVGQGRGGELFF

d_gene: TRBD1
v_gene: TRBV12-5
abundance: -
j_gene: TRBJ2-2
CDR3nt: TGTGCTAGTGGGCTTAGGACAGGGCAAGGCGGGGAGCTGTTTTTT
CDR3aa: CASGLRTGQGGELFF

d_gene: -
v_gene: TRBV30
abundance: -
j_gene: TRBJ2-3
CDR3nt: TGTGCCTGGAGTGTCGCGGCTTCGGATACGCAGTATTTT
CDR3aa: CAWSVAASDTQYF